Each of the 18 T cell receptor beta chains below was sequenced from the same sample in a study of T cell repertoires in cytomegalovirus infection. TCRdb re-derived calls from the reads in MiXCR, one entry per CDR3 protein. The sample holds hundreds of thousands of distinct CDR3 sequences, about 30% seen once. No antigen has been assigned to these receptors. The specimen was cultured CD8+ T cells from PBMCs, collected from culture after CMV antigen stimulation. The receptors shown here come from a human donor in good health (CMV status not recorded). Some clones in this sample may be carry-over from other donors' samples.

This clonotype was counted a few times. The CDR3 nucleotides are TGTGCCAGCAGCGGGAGGGAGGGTTCATCGTATGAGCAGTTCTTC. Amino acid sequence: CASSGREGSSYEQFF. This chain uses TRBV9 with TRBJ2-1; 7 bases map to TRBD2. V lost 3 bases and J lost 8; bases outside the gene matches: 11. This CDR3 is built from 15 residues. The germline CDR1 and CDR2 sequences are SGDLS and YYNGEE.

This clonotype showed up just a few times. The chain links TRBV6-2 or TRBV6-3 to TRBJ2-1; 7 bases fit TRBD2. CDR3 length equals 15 residues. Germline assignment: CDR1 MNHEY and CDR2 SVGEGT. The V segment lost 2 bases and the J segment 7 bases; nucleotides outside the gene matches: 8. In nucleotides, the CDR3 is TGTGCCAGCAGTTACCCTAGCGGTGTGGGGAATGAGCAGTTCTTC. It translates to CASSYPSGVGNEQFF.

This clonotype was seen many times. The chain combines TRBV7-2 with TRBJ1-2; D is ambiguous. Germline V gene data show CDR1 as SGHTA and CDR2 as FQGNSA. The CDR3 has 14 amino acids. V was pared by 5 bases and J by 5 bases, with 15 bases between. The CDR3 nucleotides read TGTGCCAGCAGCACCCCGACAAGCCCTTATGGCTACACCTTC. Translated, it gives CASSTPTSPYGYTF. Variable domain in full (rest from reference TRBV7-2 and TRBJ1-2): GAGVSQSPSNKVTEKGKDVELRCDPISGHTALYWYRQSLGQGLEFLIYFQGNSAPDKSGLPSDRFSAERTGGSVSTLTIQRTQQEDSAVYLCASSTPTSPYGYTFGSGTRLTVV.

This clonotype was recorded many times. The chain carries TRBV7-6 and TRBJ1-1; D unclear. Germline CDR1 reads SGHVS; CDR2 reads FNYEAQ. The CDR3 is made up of 15 amino acids. V lost 3 bases and J lost 1, with 12 bases in between. The CDR3, as DNA: TGTGCCAGCAGCTTGGACTCCTGGGGGAACACTGAAGCTTTCTTT. This encodes CASSLDSWGNTEAFF. The variable domain in full, with the rest retrieved from reference TRBV7-6 and TRBJ1-1, is GAGVSQSPRYKVTKRGQDVALRCDPISGHVSLYWYRQALGQGPEFLTYFNYEAQQDKSGLPNDRFSAERPEGSISTLTIQRTEQRDSAMYRCASSLDSWGNTEAFFGQGTRLTVV.

Turning to this clonotype: The junction differs from germline at one of its ends, possibly a read error. The V and J genes are TRBV7-8 and TRBJ1-1; no clear D. This CDR3 is built from 13 residues. Per germline, CDR1 SGHVS and CDR2 FQNEAQ. The CDR3 sequence: CVSSSYLNTEAFF. CDR3 nucleotides: TGTGTCAGCAGCTCCTATTTGAACACTGAAGCTTTCTTT.

The chain combines TRBV7-6 with TRBJ1-1, with D unclear. V gave up 5 bases and J gave up 3 bases, with 10 bases separating them. This CDR3 has 13 residues. CDR1 and CDR2 (germline): SGHVS, FNYEAQ. The CDR3 spells CASSERDDTEAFF. The CDR3 DNA reads as TGTGCCAGCAGCGAAAGGGATGACACTGAAGCTTTCTTT.

The CDR3 sequence: CASSSGPGLGTDTQYF. The CDR3 DNA reads as TGTGCCAGCAGCTCGGGGCCGGGACTAGGCACAGATACGCAGTATTTT. The rearrangement links TRBV7-3 to TRBJ2-3, with TRBD2 matching over 8 bases. Germline CDR1 reads SGHTA; CDR2 reads FQGTGA. V lost 4 bases and J lost 1; bases outside the gene matches: 7. The CDR3 sequence is 16 residues long. Combining the CDR3 with reference TRBV7-3 and TRBJ2-3 gives the whole variable domain GAGVSQTPSNKVTEKGKYVELRCDPISGHTALYWYRQSLGQGPEFLIYFQGTGAADDSGLPNDRFFAVRPEGSVSTLKIQRTERGDSAVYLCASSSGPGLGTDTQYFGPGTRLTVL.

This chain connects TRBV4-1 to TRBJ1-4, with D maybe TRBD1 (5 bases). The V end lost 9 bases, the J end lost 2 bases, and 10 bases lay between the germline ends. The CDR3 sequence is 13 residues long. The germline V gene has CDR1 MGHRA and CDR2 YSYEKL. In DNA, the CDR3 is TGCGCCAGTAGACGGGGCACTAATGAAAAACTGTTTTTT. It codes for CASRRGTNEKLFF.

This clonotype was found a few times. This chain connects TRBV6-2 or TRBV6-3 to TRBJ2-5, with TRBD2 matching over 7 bases. Germline CDR1 MNHEY, CDR2 SVGEGT. This CDR3 contains 14 residues. Unmatched junction bases numbered 4, after V lost 2 bases and J lost 4 bases. In DNA form, the CDR3 reads TGTGCCAGCAGTTACCCAGGACTAGGAGAGACCCAGTACTTC. Protein sequence: CASSYPGLGETQYF.

This clonotype was counted ten times or more. V usage is TRBV7-6 and J usage is TRBJ1-1; no firm D call. The V gene lost 1 base and the J gene lost 8 bases, with 5 bases spanning the gap. The CDR3 has 11 residues. Looked up from germline, CDR1 is SGHVS and CDR2 is FNYEAQ. The CDR3 protein is CASSLGGEAFF. CDR3 nucleotides: TGTGCCAGCAGCTTAGGGGGAGAAGCTTTCTTT. The variable domain in full, completed from reference TRBV7-6 and TRBJ1-1, reads GAGVSQSPRYKVTKRGQDVALRCDPISGHVSLYWYRQALGQGPEFLTYFNYEAQQDKSGLPNDRFSAERPEGSISTLTIQRTEQRDSAMYRCASSLGGEAFFGQGTRLTVV.

The table lists this clonotype with a few counts. J is TRBJ1-4 and V is TRBV6-2 or TRBV6-3; TRBD1 aligns across 9 bases. The junction had 11 bases not matched to a gene; V was cut back by 7 bases and J by 8 bases. The CDR3 length is 15 residues. Looked up from germline, CDR1 is MNHEY and CDR2 is SVGEGT. The CDR3 loop is CASTSIRDREEKLFF. DNA of the CDR3: TGTGCCAGCACCAGCATCAGGGACAGGGAGGAAAAACTGTTTTTT.

This clonotype was recorded many times. This rearrangement joins TRBV10-3 to TRBJ2-1; tentative D call: TRBD2 (7 bases). The CDR3 covers 15 residues. From germline, CDR1 is ENHRY and CDR2 SYGVKD. V lost 6 bases and J 4 bases, leaving 16 bases between the germline ends. Written as DNA, the CDR3 is TGTGCCATCAGCGCACAACGGGGGGCTTACAATGAGCAGTTCTTC. Translating it yields CAISAQRGAYNEQFF.

This clonotype was observed a handful of times. The V call is TRBV27, the J call TRBJ2-2, with a possible D match to TRBD1 (6 bases). The V gene lost 1 base and the J gene lost 0 bases, with 9 bases spanning the gap. Germline values: CDR1 MNHEY, CDR2 SMNVEV (reference sequence). The CDR3 runs to 16 residues. In DNA form, the CDR3 reads TGTGCCAGCAGTTTATTTCCAGGGGCGAACACCGGGGAGCTGTTTTTT. Its translation is CASSLFPGANTGELFF.

In this sample, this clonotype turned up a few times. The V and J genes are TRBV4-1 and TRBJ2-1; 8 nucleotides line up with TRBD2. The CDR3 has 16 amino acids. The V and J ends lost 3 bases and 0 bases, in that order; junction bases with no gene match: 4. CDR1 MGHRA and CDR2 YSYEKL come from the germline V gene. The CDR3 sequence is CASSQATSDSYNEQFF. The DNA for the CDR3 is TGCGCCAGCAGCCAGGCGACTAGCGACTCCTACAATGAGCAGTTCTTC.

The genes are TRBV25-1 and TRBJ2-6, with TRBD1 identical over 8 bases. With V trimmed by 1 base and J by 2 bases, 7 bases remained unmatched. Germline V gives CDR1 MGHDK, CDR2 SYGVNS. The CDR3 runs 18 residues. CDR3 residues: CASSEFFPTGAGANVLTF. Here the CDR3 DNA reads TGTGCCAGCAGTGAATTTTTCCCGACAGGGGCTGGGGCCAACGTCCTGACTTTC.

This clonotype has only a few counts. This rearrangement joins TRBV2 to TRBJ2-7; TRBD2 is a possible D gene (5 bases). CDR3 size: 14 residues. The germline V and J ends were trimmed by 10 bases and 3 bases, with 19 bases remaining between them. Germline loops: CDR1 SNHLY, CDR2 FYNNEI. The CDR3, as DNA: TGTGCCATTACCGGGGAACAGAACCACTACGAGCAGTACTTC. This codes for CAITGEQNHYEQYF.

The chain uses TRBV15 and TRBJ2-7; no definite D call. From germline, CDR1 is LNHNV and CDR2 YYDKDF (reference sequence). The CDR3 is 13 amino acids. The V and J ends lost 5 bases and 0 bases respectively, with 8 bases between them. The CDR3 here is CATSAILSYEQYF. The CDR3 bases are TGTGCCACCAGCGCAATACTCTCCTACGAGCAGTACTTC.

The rearrangement uses TRBV24-1 and TRBJ1-2, with a weak D call TRBD1 (6 bases). The CDR3 spans 14 residues. Trimming stripped 7 bases from V and 1 base from J, with 12 bases between. Looked up from germline, CDR1 is KGHDR and CDR2 is SFDVKD. This CDR3 is CATSDPDSNYGYTF. DNA for the CDR3: TGTGCCACCAGCGACCCGGACAGTAACTATGGCTACACCTTC.